Included here is one TCR beta chain sequence, with context. Germline V CDR1 and CDR2: MDHEN, SYDVKM. V was clipped by 5 bases and J by 3 bases, with 19 bases between them. This CDR3 is built from 16 residues. This sample was taken from a study of T cell changes during pregnancy in multiple sclerosis. The data were produced by immunoSEQ multiplex PCR, yet TCRdb's version contains in-frame clones alone and is incomplete. The table lists almost 25,000 clones, roughly 91% of them singletons. This specimen consisted of CD4+ T cells from peripheral blood mononuclear cells, obtained in the first trimester of pregnancy. The receptor was isolated from a female donor in good health, enrolled as a control in a pregnancy study. V and J are TRBV28 and TRBJ1-1; a weak D match, TRBD1 (6 bases). The CDR3 coding sequence is TGTGCCAGCAGTGATATGTGGGGGAAGGGGGACACTGAAGCTTTCTTT. This codes for CASSDMWGKGDTEAFF.